This T cell receptor (beta chain) was sequenced in a study of blood T cells in healthy people across ages. Points on this clonotype: As yet, its antigen is unknown.

Using a J-beta primer mix together with a sample-barcoded 5' primer, a second PCR was run for roughly 6 to 11 cycles. From the 5' RACE reads, TCRdb called clonotypes with MiXCR, one entry per CDR3 protein. The sample has about a million distinct CDR3 sequences; around 54% are singletons. Overall study results and limits: From one million sequenced T cells, diversity estimates were lower bounds. Long-lived donors had more naive CD4+ cells and higher diversity than aged donors. In older individuals, TCR beta diversity per million T cells was lower, falling roughly linearly with age. Naive T cell percentage showed a strong correlation with TCR beta diversity.

The CDR3 runs 14 residues. Germline V CDR1 and CDR2: SGHTA, FQGNSA. Deletions cut 0 bases from V and 5 bases from J, with 10 bases between. Source material: blood. The chain combines TRBV7-2 with TRBJ2-5, with D hard to call. This sequence originates from a woman between 55 and 75 years old in good health. CDR3 in DNA: TGTGCCAGCAGCTTAGCAAGGCAGATGGAGACCCAGTACTTC. As protein: CASSLARQMETQYF.